The 9 T cell receptor beta chains in this list originate from one sample, sequenced in a study of blood T cell repertoires in COVID-19. The repertoire was sequenced with immunoSEQ multiplex PCR; TCRdb's copy has only in-frame clones and lacks some. The sample lists 200,000 to 250,000 clones, about 85% occurring once. The sequenced material came from peripheral blood. Receptors originate from a woman younger than 35 who had recovered from COVID-19.

This chain uses TRBV3-1 (or the pseudogene TRBV3-2) with TRBJ2-5; D gene ambiguous. Germline CDR1 reads LGHDT; CDR2 reads YNNKEL (reference sequence). The CDR3 is 14 residues long. Deletions cut 4 bases from V and 5 bases from J, with 14 bases between. CDR3 amino acids: CASSLSPQWETQYF. CDR3 bases: TGTGCCAGCAGCCTTAGCCCCCAGTGGGAGACCCAGTACTTC.

The chain carries TRBV12-5 and TRBJ1-5; no definite D call. Germline CDR1 is LGHNT and CDR2 is FRNRAP. There are 20 residues in the CDR3. V shed 3 bases and J shed 0 bases, with 24 bases lying between them. The CDR3 sequence: CASGFIASNSDIYSNQPQHF. CDR3 coding DNA: TGTGCTAGTGGTTTCATCGCCTCGAACTCCGACATTTATAGCAATCAGCCCCAGCATTTT. The variable domain in full, completed from reference TRBV12-5 and TRBJ1-5, reads DARVTQTPRHKVTEMGQEVTMRCQPILGHNTVFWYRQTMMQGLELLAYFRNRAPLDDSGMPKDRFSAEMPDATLATLKIQPSEPRDSAVYFCASGFIASNSDIYSNQPQHFGDGTRLSIL.

J is TRBJ2-1 and V is TRBV6-4; 12 nucleotides line up with TRBD2. CDR1 MRHNA and CDR2 SNTAGT come from the germline V gene. The CDR3 consists of 16 residues. The V and J ends lost 4 bases and 5 bases, in that order; junction bases with no gene match: 6. This chain's CDR3 is CASSAGLAGTDNEQFF. The CDR3 DNA reads TGTGCCAGCAGTGCTGGACTAGCGGGAACTGACAATGAGCAGTTCTTC.

V gene TRBV7-9 combines with J gene TRBJ1-1, with D possibly matching TRBD1 (5 bases). Germline V gene data show CDR1 as SEHNR and CDR2 as FQNEAQ (reference sequence). Trimming removed 5 bases at V and 1 base at J, with 17 bases between. The CDR3 length is 16 residues. Written as DNA, the CDR3 is TGTGCCAGCAGCCCGAGCACCAGGGCCGCGAACACTGAAGCTTTCTTT. Translation gives CASSPSTRAANTEAFF.

The chain carries TRBV6-4 and TRBJ1-1; TRBD1 might be the D (6 bases). The V gene lost 6 bases and the J gene lost 4 bases, with 12 bases spanning the gap. The CDR3 is 13 residues long. CDR1 MRHNA and CDR2 SNTAGT come from the germline V gene. CDR3 residues: CASSAGQTTEAFF. DNA of the CDR3: TGTGCCAGCAGCGCCGGACAGACCACTGAAGCTTTCTTT.

The chain employs TRBV12-3 or TRBV12-4 and TRBJ1-5; D is unresolved. The V and J ends lost 1 base and 4 bases respectively, with 5 bases between them. This CDR3 spans 13 amino acids. DNA for the CDR3: TGTGCCAGCAGTTTAGTGAGTAATCAGCCCCAGCATTTT. Protein sequence: CASSLVSNQPQHF.

The rearrangement links TRBV6-6 to TRBJ2-7; 13 bases align to TRBD2. Per germline, CDR1 MNHNY and CDR2 SVGAGI (reference sequence). After removal of 10 bases from V and 3 bases from J, the junction contained 3 bases not matched to a gene. The CDR3 contains 13 residues. The CDR3 DNA reads TGTGCCACGGGACTAGCGGGACTCTACGAGCAGTACTTC. Translating gives CATGLAGLYEQYF.

V gene TRBV6-4 combines with J gene TRBJ2-1; TRBD2 agrees at 11 bases. This CDR3 is built from 15 residues. Germline assignment: CDR1 MRHNA and CDR2 SNTAGT. Losses at the gene ends were 5 bases for V and 7 bases for J; bases not matched to a gene: 7. In DNA, the CDR3 is TGTGCCAGCAGTAGGGAGACTAGCGGGGTAAATGAGCAGTTCTTC. Encoded protein: CASSRETSGVNEQFF.

This chain joins TRBV5-6 and TRBJ2-7; 7 bases agree with TRBD1. The V gene's germline CDR1 is SGHDT and CDR2 YYEEEE. The J segment lost 8 bases and the V segment lost 0 bases, leaving 8 bases of the junction unmatched. This CDR3 is built from 14 residues. This chain's CDR3 is CASSLGLLGQQQYF. DNA for the CDR3: TGTGCCAGCAGCTTGGGGTTACTGGGACAGCAGCAGTACTTC.